This T cell receptor (beta chain) was recorded in a study of blood T cell repertoires in COVID-19. This CDR3 contains 16 residues. V shed 4 bases and J 6 bases; nucleotides not matched to a gene: 7. Germline V gene lookup returns CDR1 SGHRS and CDR2 YFSETQ. In the study's own analysis: Estimation of nucleated cell counts was performed using reference gene primer amplification. Profiled with immunoSEQ multiplex PCR; TCRdb holds only in-frame clones, not every one. V, J and clone size were drawn from that table, and D and trimming were deduced from the DNA. The table lists more than 85,000 clones, 80% to 85% of them singletons.

This TCR was recovered from an elderly man with acute or convalescent COVID-19. The V call is TRBV5-1, the J call TRBJ2-3, with 14 bases that match TRBD2. Specimen: peripheral blood. For the CDR3, the DNA is TGCGCCAGCAGCCCTGGGACTAGCGGGAGTGGGGATACGCAGTATTTT. Protein product: CASSPGTSGSGDTQYF.